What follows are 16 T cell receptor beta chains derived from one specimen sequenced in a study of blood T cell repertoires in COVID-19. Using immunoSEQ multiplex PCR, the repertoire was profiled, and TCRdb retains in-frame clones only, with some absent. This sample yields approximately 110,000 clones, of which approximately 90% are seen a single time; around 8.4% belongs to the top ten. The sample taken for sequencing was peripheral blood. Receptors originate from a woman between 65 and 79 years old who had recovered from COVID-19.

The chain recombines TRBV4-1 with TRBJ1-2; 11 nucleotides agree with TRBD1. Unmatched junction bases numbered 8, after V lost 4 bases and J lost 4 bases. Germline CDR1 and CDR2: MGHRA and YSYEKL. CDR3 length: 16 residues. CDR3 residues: CASSLGTGGAGYGYTF. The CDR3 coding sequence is TGCGCCAGCAGCCTTGGGACAGGGGGTGCGGGCTATGGCTACACCTTC.

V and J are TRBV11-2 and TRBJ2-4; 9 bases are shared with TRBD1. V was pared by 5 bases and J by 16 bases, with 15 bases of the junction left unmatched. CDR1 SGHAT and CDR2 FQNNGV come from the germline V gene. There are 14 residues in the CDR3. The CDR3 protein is CASSHTGGDFKFYF. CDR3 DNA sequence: TGTGCCAGCAGCCACACAGGGGGCGACTTCAAATTTTACTTC.

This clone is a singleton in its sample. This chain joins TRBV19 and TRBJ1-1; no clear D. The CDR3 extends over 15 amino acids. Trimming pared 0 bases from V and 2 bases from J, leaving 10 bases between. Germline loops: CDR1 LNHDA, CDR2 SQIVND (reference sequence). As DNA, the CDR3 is TGTGCCAGTAGTATAGATCGGGTAGGAAACACTGAAGCTTTCTTT. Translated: CASSIDRVGNTEAFF.

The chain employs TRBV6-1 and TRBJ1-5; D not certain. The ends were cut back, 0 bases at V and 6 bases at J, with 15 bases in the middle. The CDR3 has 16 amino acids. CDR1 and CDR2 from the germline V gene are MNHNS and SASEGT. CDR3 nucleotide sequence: TGTGCCAGCAGTGAAGCGCTTCGGGGTCGGGGTCAGCCCCAGCATTTT. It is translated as CASSEALRGRGQPQHF.

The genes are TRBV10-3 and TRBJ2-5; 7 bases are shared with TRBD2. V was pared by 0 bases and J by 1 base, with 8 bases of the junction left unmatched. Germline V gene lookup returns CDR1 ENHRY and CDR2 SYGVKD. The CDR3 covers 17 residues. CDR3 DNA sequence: TGTGCCATCAGTGAGTCGGGGCAGGGCGGGGGCCAAGAGACCCAGTACTTC. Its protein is CAISESGQGGGQETQYF.

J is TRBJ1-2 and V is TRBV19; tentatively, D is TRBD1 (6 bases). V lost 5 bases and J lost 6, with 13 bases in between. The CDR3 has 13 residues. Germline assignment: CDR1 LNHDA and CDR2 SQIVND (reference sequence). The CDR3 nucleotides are TGTGCCAGTAGTGGACCCAGGGGAAATGGCTACACCTTC. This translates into CASSGPRGNGYTF.

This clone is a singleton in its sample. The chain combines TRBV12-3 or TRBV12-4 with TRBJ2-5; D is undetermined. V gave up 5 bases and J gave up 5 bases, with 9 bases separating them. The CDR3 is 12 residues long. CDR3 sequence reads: CASSPTRETQYF. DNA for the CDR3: TGTGCCAGCAGTCCCACCAGGGAGACCCAGTACTTC.

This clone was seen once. Here the CDR3 reads CASSQDRTRGGRRAFF. The CDR3 nucleotides are TGTGCCAGCAGCCAAGATAGAACCCGGGGGGGGAGAAGGGCTTTCTTT. The chain combines TRBV3-1 (or the pseudogene TRBV3-2) with TRBJ1-1, with D perhaps matching TRBD1 (5 bases). The V end was cut by 0 bases, the J end by 11 bases, with 22 bases between. CDR3 length equals 16 residues. CDR1 and CDR2 from the germline V gene are LGHDT and YNNKEL (reference sequence).

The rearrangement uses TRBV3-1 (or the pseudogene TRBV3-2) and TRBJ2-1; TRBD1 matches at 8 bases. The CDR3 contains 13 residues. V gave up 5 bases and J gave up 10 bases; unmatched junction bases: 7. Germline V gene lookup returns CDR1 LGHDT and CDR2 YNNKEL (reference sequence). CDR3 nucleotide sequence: TGTGCCAGCAGCAGACAGGGGTTGCGAGAGCAGTTCTTC. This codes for CASSRQGLREQFF.

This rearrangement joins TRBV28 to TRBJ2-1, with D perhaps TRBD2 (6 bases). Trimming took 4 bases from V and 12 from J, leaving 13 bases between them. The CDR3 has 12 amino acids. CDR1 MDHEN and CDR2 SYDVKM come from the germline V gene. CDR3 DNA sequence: TGTGCCAGCAGTTGGACGGGAGCGGGGCAGTTCTTC. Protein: CASSWTGAGQFF.

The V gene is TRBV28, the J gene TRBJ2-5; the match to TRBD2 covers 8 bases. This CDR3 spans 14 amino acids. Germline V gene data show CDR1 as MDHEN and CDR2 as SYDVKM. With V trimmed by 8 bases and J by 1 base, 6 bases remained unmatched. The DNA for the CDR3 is TGTGCCAGCGAGGCGGGGGGACTCCAAGAGACCCAGTACTTC. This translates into CASEAGGLQETQYF.

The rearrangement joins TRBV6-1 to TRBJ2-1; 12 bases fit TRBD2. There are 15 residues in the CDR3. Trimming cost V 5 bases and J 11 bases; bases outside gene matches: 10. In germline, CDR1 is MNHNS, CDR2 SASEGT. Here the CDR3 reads CASSSMTSGRAQQFF. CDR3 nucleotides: TGTGCCAGCAGTTCAATGACTAGCGGGAGAGCACAGCAGTTCTTC.

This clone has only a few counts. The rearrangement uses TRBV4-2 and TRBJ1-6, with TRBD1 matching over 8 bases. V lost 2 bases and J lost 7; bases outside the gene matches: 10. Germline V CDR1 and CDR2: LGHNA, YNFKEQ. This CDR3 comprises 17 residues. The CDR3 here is CASSQRTGRGTNSPLHF. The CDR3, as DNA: TGTGCCAGCAGCCAACGGACAGGGCGGGGCACGAATTCACCCCTCCACTTT.

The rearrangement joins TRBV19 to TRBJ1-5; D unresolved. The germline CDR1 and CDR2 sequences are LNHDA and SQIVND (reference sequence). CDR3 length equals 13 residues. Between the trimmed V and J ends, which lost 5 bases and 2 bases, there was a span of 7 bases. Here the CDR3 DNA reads TGTGCCAGTAGTTTTCAGGGCAATCAGCCCCAGCATTTT. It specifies CASSFQGNQPQHF. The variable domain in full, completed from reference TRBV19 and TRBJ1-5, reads DGGITQSPKYLFRKEGQNVTLSCEQNLNHDAMYWYRQDPGQGLRLIYYSQIVNDFQKGDIAEGYSVSREKKESFPLTVTSAQKNPTAFYLCASSFQGNQPQHFGDGTRLSIL.

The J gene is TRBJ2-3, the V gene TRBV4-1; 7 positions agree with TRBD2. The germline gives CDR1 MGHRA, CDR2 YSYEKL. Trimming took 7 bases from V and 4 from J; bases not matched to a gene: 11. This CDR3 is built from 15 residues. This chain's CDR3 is CASTPSGEGSDTQYF. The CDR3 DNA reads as TGCGCCAGCACCCCTTCGGGGGAGGGATCAGATACGCAGTATTTT.

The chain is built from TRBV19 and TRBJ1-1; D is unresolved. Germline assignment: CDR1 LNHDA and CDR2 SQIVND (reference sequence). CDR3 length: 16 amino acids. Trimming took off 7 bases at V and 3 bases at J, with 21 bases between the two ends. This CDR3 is CASIPGSRLRYTEAFF. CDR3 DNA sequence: TGTGCCAGTATTCCCGGGTCCCGCTTGAGATACACTGAAGCTTTCTTT.